The next 23 T cell receptor beta chains were all read from a single sample in a study of blood T cell repertoires in COVID-19. Clones were sequenced by immunoSEQ multiplex PCR, and TCRdb holds only the in-frame ones, with some missing. The table has about 280,000 clones, almost 85% seen once. Specimen: peripheral blood. Receptors originate from a man aged 45 to 65 with active or convalescent COVID-19.

The rearrangement joins TRBV3-1 (or the pseudogene TRBV3-2) to TRBJ2-5; a weak D match, TRBD2 (8 bases). There are 14 residues in the CDR3. CDR1 LGHDT and CDR2 YNNKEL come from the germline V gene (reference sequence). V lost 6 bases to trimming and J lost 5 bases, with 16 bases between them. The CDR3 protein is CASRTGGGGETQYF. The CDR3 DNA reads TGTGCCAGCAGAACGGGAGGGGGCGGGGAGACCCAGTACTTC.

V is TRBV4-1 and J is TRBJ1-4, with D perhaps matching TRBD1 (5 bases). Germline values: CDR1 MGHRA, CDR2 YSYEKL. V was cut by 1 base and J by 5 bases, with 14 bases left in between. The CDR3 sequence is 16 residues long. Written as DNA, the CDR3 is TGCGCCAGCAGCCAAGCTCCCCAGGGAACAAATGAAAAACTGTTTTTT. Its protein is CASSQAPQGTNEKLFF.

This rearrangement joins TRBV2 to TRBJ1-3, with TRBD1 identical over 9 bases. Germline loops: CDR1 SNHLY, CDR2 FYNNEI. With V trimmed by 0 bases and J by 5 bases, 5 bases remained unmatched. The CDR3 sequence is 16 residues long. The CDR3 sequence: CASSEASGQGRNTIYF. The DNA of the CDR3 is TGTGCCAGCAGTGAAGCTTCGGGACAGGGTAGAAACACCATATATTTT.

The chain is built from TRBV6-6 and TRBJ1-5, with TRBD1 matching over 10 bases. After removal of 5 bases from V and 3 bases from J, the junction contained 10 bases not matched to a gene. The CDR3 has 17 amino acids. Germline V CDR1 and CDR2: MNHNY, SVGAGI (reference sequence). CDR3 sequence: CASSLTGTGASNQPQHF. In DNA, the CDR3 is TGTGCCAGCAGTCTAACTGGGACAGGGGCCTCCAATCAGCCCCAGCATTTT.

This clone has a count of ten or more. The V call is TRBV7-9, the J call TRBJ1-2, with TRBD1 identical over 7 bases. The junction had 7 bases not matched to a gene; V was cut back by 5 bases and J by 4 bases. The CDR3 has 14 residues. Per the germline V gene, CDR1 is SEHNR and CDR2 is FQNEAQ (reference sequence). The CDR3: CASSRTGAFYGYTF. The CDR3 DNA reads as TGTGCCAGCAGCCGCACAGGGGCCTTCTATGGCTACACCTTC.

The chain joins TRBV7-3 to TRBJ2-2; the D gene is possibly TRBD1 (5 bases). V was cut by 3 bases and J by 7 bases, with 12 bases left in between. The CDR3 runs to 14 residues. From germline, CDR1 is SGHTA and CDR2 FQGTGA. This CDR3 reads CASSLSGAVGELFF. For the CDR3, the DNA is TGTGCCAGCAGCTTGAGTGGGGCCGTCGGGGAGCTGTTTTTT.

Worth noting for this clone: Other DNA sequences in the same sample also yield this CDR3. J is TRBJ2-7 and V is TRBV5-1, with 13 bases matching TRBD2. Germline CDR1 and CDR2: SGHRS and YFSETQ. The CDR3 has 17 amino acids. Trimming cost V 0 bases and J 1 base; bases outside gene matches: 4. CDR3 sequence (DNA): TGCGCCAGCAGCTTGGCGACTAGCGGGAGGAATTCCTACGAGCAGTACTTC. The encoded protein is CASSLATSGRNSYEQYF.

This clone was observed once. This sequence joins TRBV28 and TRBJ1-3, with 7 bases lining up with TRBD1. V lost 6 bases to trimming and J lost 4 bases; unmatched junction nucleotides: 9. The CDR3 has 15 amino acids. Germline lookup yields CDR1 MDHEN and CDR2 SYDVKM. The CDR3 nucleotides are TGTGCCAGCAGCTCCCCCGGGACAGAAGGAAACACCATATATTTT. This gives the protein CASSSPGTEGNTIYF. Full variable domain (rest looked up from reference TRBV28 and TRBJ1-3): DVKVTQSSRYLVKRTGEKVFLECVQDMDHENMFWYRQDPGLGLRLIYFSYDVKMKEKGDIPEGYSVSREKKERFSLILESASTNQTSMYLCASSSPGTEGNTIYFGEGSWLTVV.

This chain uses TRBV3-1 (or the pseudogene TRBV3-2) with TRBJ1-2, with a possible D match to TRBD1 (5 bases). The CDR3 is made up of 14 amino acids. Trimming shortened V by 8 bases and J by 7 bases, and 20 bases separated the two germline ends. Germline V gene data show CDR1 as LGHDT and CDR2 as YNNKEL (reference sequence). CDR3 protein: CASPALRQSVGYTF. In DNA form, the CDR3 reads TGTGCCAGCCCCGCCCTTAGACAGTCGGTTGGCTACACCTTC.

This clone has a single count. The chain uses TRBV12-5 and TRBJ2-3, with TRBD2 identical over 8 bases. The CDR3 covers 17 residues. Germline-derived CDR1 and CDR2 are LGHNT and FRNRAP. V lost 0 bases and J lost 2; bases outside the gene matches: 7. The CDR3 bases are TGTGCTAGTGGTTTGGTCCGAGGCGGGGGGATCACAGATACGCAGTATTTT. Encoded protein: CASGLVRGGGITDTQYF.

V is TRBV28 and J is TRBJ2-7; the D is unclear. V was clipped by 6 bases and J by 4 bases, with 13 bases between them. Per germline, CDR1 MDHEN and CDR2 SYDVKM. The CDR3 is made up of 13 amino acids. CDR3: CASSTYSIYEQYF. CDR3 nucleotide sequence: TGTGCCAGCAGCACTTACTCGATATACGAGCAGTACTTC.

V and J are TRBV4-1 and TRBJ1-1; D remains unclear. Deletions cut 1 base from V and 6 bases from J, with 18 bases between. The CDR3 has 16 residues. Germline V gene lookup returns CDR1 MGHRA and CDR2 YSYEKL. CDR3: CASSQGSVSVRAEAFF. The CDR3, as DNA: TGCGCCAGCAGCCAAGGGTCTGTTTCGGTGCGGGCTGAAGCTTTCTTT.

The rearrangement uses TRBV6-2 or TRBV6-3 and TRBJ2-3, with 13 positions matching TRBD2. The germline CDR1 and CDR2 sequences are MNHEY and SVGEGT. The CDR3 consists of 16 residues. The ends lost 5 bases at V and 6 bases at J; junction bases unmatched: 8. The CDR3 here is CASSRPGTSGTDTQYF. CDR3 DNA sequence: TGTGCCAGCAGTCGCCCCGGGACTAGCGGGACTGATACGCAGTATTTT.

In nucleotides, the CDR3 is TGTGCCGTCGGGGAGGTGGCTGAAGCTTTCTTT. Translating it yields CAVGEVAEAFF. The chain uses TRBV24-1 and TRBJ1-1; D is unclear. The V end lost 12 bases, the J end lost 6 bases, and 13 bases lay between the germline ends. Per the germline V gene, CDR1 is KGHDR and CDR2 is SFDVKD. This CDR3 comprises 11 residues.

This clone was seen only a few times. The gene calls are TRBV7-9 and TRBJ1-1, with D unresolved. The ends were cut back, 2 bases at V and 5 bases at J, with 9 bases in the middle. The germline gives CDR1 SEHNR, CDR2 FQNEAQ (reference sequence). This CDR3 has 13 residues. This CDR3 reads CASSLPPGTEAFF. The CDR3 DNA sequence: TGTGCCAGCAGCTTACCCCCGGGAACTGAAGCTTTCTTT.

The V and J genes are TRBV24-1 and TRBJ1-1; D is unclear. This CDR3 has 15 amino acids. V was shortened by 5 bases and J by 1 base, with 13 bases between the two germline ends. The germline V gene has CDR1 KGHDR and CDR2 SFDVKD. This CDR3 is CATSVGRIRNTEAFF. The CDR3 nucleotides are TGTGCCACCAGTGTGGGGAGAATCCGGAACACTGAAGCTTTCTTT.

This chain uses TRBV7-9 with TRBJ2-7; D possibly corresponds to TRBD1 (6 bases). Trimming removed 5 bases at V and 11 bases at J, with 19 bases between. This CDR3 is 13 amino acids long. CDR1 and CDR2 from the germline V gene are SEHNR and FQNEAQ (reference sequence). The CDR3 bases are TGTGCCAGCAGCCCATACTTCACAGGGTACAAGTACTTC. Its translation: CASSPYFTGYKYF.

This chain connects TRBV2 to TRBJ2-5, with TRBD2 matching 8 bases. The V and J ends lost 7 bases and 2 bases, in that order; junction bases with no gene match: 9. CDR1 and CDR2 from the germline V gene are SNHLY and FYNNEI. The CDR3 is 15 residues long. The CDR3 DNA reads TGTGCCAGCACTGAGAAGGGACTAGATCAAGAGACCCAGTACTTC. Amino acid sequence: CASTEKGLDQETQYF.

The genes are TRBV5-4 and TRBJ2-7; 7 nucleotides match TRBD2. Germline trimming cut 5 bases from V and 0 bases from J; bases unmatched to any gene: 2. The CDR3 length is 13 residues. Germline V gene data show CDR1 as SGHNT and CDR2 as YYREEE (reference sequence). CDR3 sequence reads: CASSLAASYEQYF. As DNA, the CDR3 is TGTGCCAGCAGTCTAGCGGCCTCCTACGAGCAGTACTTC.

The V call is TRBV7-9, the J call TRBJ2-1; maybe TRBD2 (5 bases). The germline CDR1 and CDR2 sequences are SEHNR and FQNEAQ (reference sequence). Trimming took off 5 bases at V and 7 bases at J, with 24 bases between the two ends. This CDR3 region has 17 residues. CDR3 loop: CASSPAWEGVRRNEQFF. CDR3 in DNA: TGTGCCAGCAGCCCCGCGTGGGAAGGAGTGCGGAGGAATGAGCAGTTCTTC.

V gene TRBV7-3 combines with J gene TRBJ1-6, with TRBD1 matching 9 bases. The trim removed 2 bases at V and 8 bases at J, leaving 4 bases unmatched. The germline V gene encodes CDR1 SGHTA and CDR2 FQGTGA. This CDR3 is 15 amino acids long. For the CDR3, the DNA is TGTGCCAGCAGCTTATTGGGACAGGGACATTCACCCCTCCACTTT. Translated: CASSLLGQGHSPLHF.

The chain recombines TRBV11-3 with TRBJ2-3; D gene ambiguous. CDR3 length: 13 residues. V lost 1 base, J lost 4 bases, and 6 bases lay in between. CDR1 is SGHNT, CDR2 YENEEA, per germline. For the CDR3, the DNA is TGTGCCAGCAGCTTAGTCTTCGCAGATACGCAGTATTTT. Its translation is CASSLVFADTQYF.

The chain uses TRBV5-1 and TRBJ1-2, with D possibly being TRBD1 (5 bases). This CDR3 is built from 13 residues. CDR1 is SGHRS and CDR2 is YFSETQ in the germline V gene. Deletions cut 5 bases from V and 1 base from J, with 9 bases between. This CDR3 is CASSSDSNYGYTF. For the CDR3, the DNA is TGCGCCAGCAGTTCCGACAGTAACTATGGCTACACCTTC.